This TCR beta chain was recorded in a study of T-cell memory formation after mild COVID-19. Study details: TCR clusters showed largely donor specificity.

From the 5' RACE reads, TCRdb called clonotypes with MiXCR, one entry per CDR3 protein. The sample includes hundreds of thousands of distinct CDR3 sequences, approximately 15% of them seen just once. Trimming took off 0 bases at V and 6 bases at J, with 12 bases between the two ends. The CDR3 spans 15 residues. Germline CDR1 is SGHRS and CDR2 is YFSETQ. This clonotype appeared many times. V and J are TRBV5-1 and TRBJ2-2; D may be TRBD1 or TRBD2 (5 bases each). The receptor's source is a man aged 18 to 30 who had mild COVID-19 (a few samples of this study predate the infection). Cell type and time point are not known. The sequenced material came from PBMCs or a T cell subset sorted from them (not recorded which). CDR3 sequence: CASSLAGPKSGELFF. CDR3 sequence (DNA): TGCGCCAGCAGCTTGGCGGGACCCAAATCCGGGGAGCTGTTTTTT.